This is a list of T cell receptor beta chains from one sample in a study of T cells in Graves' hyperthyroidism and ophthalmopathy. A single record per CDR3 protein comes from TCRdb applying MiXCR to the multiplex PCR reads. The repertoire holds approximately 560,000 distinct CDR3 sequences, with 46% as singletons. Material for sequencing was peripheral blood or thyroid tissue (not recorded which). The receptor set was obtained from a woman aged 18 to 35 with Graves' hyperthyroidism. The CDR3 runs from the conserved cysteine through the conserved F or W.

TRBV2,TRBJ1-5,CASSAGAAQPQHF
TRBV7-9,TRBJ2-2,CASSFRPGELFF
TRBV7-9,TRBJ1-1,CASSLGGGTEAFF
TRBV7-8,TRBJ2-7,CASSQAGTGSYEQYF
TRBV2,TRBJ2-7,CASTGFHEQYF
TRBV5-1,TRBJ1-6,CASSPPGTLSPLHF
TRBV9,TRBJ1-5,CASNQAGTRNQPQHF
TRBV7-8,TRBJ1-2,CASSFSGSLSYGYTF
TRBV19,TRBJ1-1,CASGGGTEAFF
TRBV7-9,TRBJ1-1,CASSQPGTENTEAFF
TRBV25-1,TRBJ1-1,CASSEPGQGRGTEASF
TRBV7-2,TRBJ2-3,CASSLAPPLEGTQYF
TRBV2,TRBJ1-5,CASSELGRGNQPQHF
TRBV20-1,TRBJ1-5,CSAKGARSNQPQHF
TRBV28,TRBJ2-7,CASRPWTGGSYEQYF
TRBV29-1,TRBJ2-7,CSVLLYEQYF
TRBV7-9,TRBJ2-5,CASSLALRVEDGPPGEF
TRBV7-9,TRBJ1-1,CASSRQGADTEAFF
TRBV25-1,TRBJ1-4,CASSWGLRFGGEKLFF
TRBV7-9,TRBJ1-2,CASSRDRDRSYGYTF
TRBV7-9,TRBJ1-2,CASSSTALALYGYTF
TRBV5-1,TRBJ1-2,CASSASGMNYGYTF
TRBV7-9,TRBJ1-4,CASSGHREKGEKLLF